The clone carrying this T cell receptor beta chain was seen at least ten times. As yet, its antigen is unknown. These data belong to a study of human CD8 memory T cell subsets. Study-level results: Similarly high diversity was seen in stem-like memory and precursor exhausted T cells, but not in effector memory cells.

Researchers made TCR beta libraries via UMI-labeled 5' RACE. From the 5' RACE reads, TCRdb called clonotypes with MiXCR, one entry per CDR3 protein. Of fewer than 8,500 distinct CDR3 sequences in the sample, 3.9% were seen once. CDR1 SGHNT and CDR2 YENEEA come from the germline V gene. The V segment lost 5 bases and the J segment 2 bases; nucleotides outside the gene matches: 8. The CDR3 runs 16 residues. V usage is TRBV11-3 and J usage is TRBJ2-3, with 9 nucleotides matching TRBD2. The sequencing sample was made of CD8+ T cells from PBMCs. This sequence was found in a human donor in good health. The DNA of the CDR3 is TGTGCCAGCAGCCGAAATAGCGGGGGCGACACAGATACGCAGTATTTT. Translating it yields CASSRNSGGDTDTQYF.